This T cell receptor (beta chain) was recovered during a study of cytomegalovirus exposure and HLA in healthy donors. Overall study results and limits: A few chains tied to CMV proved CMV antigen-specific in vitro.

It was with 60 Vbeta and 13 Jbeta primers that the PCR ran. The repertoire was sequenced with immunoSEQ multiplex PCR; TCRdb's copy has only in-frame clones and lacks some. This sample carries around 100,000 clones, 80% to 90% of them seen once, and the ten largest clones take around 1.2%. Samples came from healthy bone marrow donors. With V trimmed by 1 base and J by 6 bases, 7 bases remained unmatched. Germline CDR1 is KGHSH and CDR2 is LQKENI. This CDR3 region has 16 residues. This clone was counted between two and nine times. The antigen is unknown. This TCR was sampled from a woman aged 18-30 years in good health and CMV-seronegative. The chain uses TRBV18 and TRBJ2-1, with 9 nucleotides matching TRBD2. Sequencing input: PBMCs. CDR3 DNA sequence: TGTGCCAGCTCACCACTAGCGGGAGTCCCCCGCAATGAGCAGTTCTTC. Translating gives CASSPLAGVPRNEQFF.